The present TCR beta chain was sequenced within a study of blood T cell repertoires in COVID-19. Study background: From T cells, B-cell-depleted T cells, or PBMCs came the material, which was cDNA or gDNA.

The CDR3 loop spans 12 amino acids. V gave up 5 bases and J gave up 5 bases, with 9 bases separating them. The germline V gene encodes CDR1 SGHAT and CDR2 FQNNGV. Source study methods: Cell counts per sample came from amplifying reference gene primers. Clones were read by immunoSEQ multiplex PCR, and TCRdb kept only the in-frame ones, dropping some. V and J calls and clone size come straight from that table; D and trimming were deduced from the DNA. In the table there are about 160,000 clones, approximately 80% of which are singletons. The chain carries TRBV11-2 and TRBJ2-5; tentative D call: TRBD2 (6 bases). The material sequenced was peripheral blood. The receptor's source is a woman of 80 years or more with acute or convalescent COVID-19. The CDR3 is CASSAGGETQYF. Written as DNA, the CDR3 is TGTGCCAGCAGCGCTGGGGGGGAGACCCAGTACTTC.